The clone carrying this T cell receptor beta chain was detected only once. V dropped 4 bases and J dropped 7; count of bases not matched to a gene: 9. This CDR3 is built from 16 residues. Germline V lookup: CDR1 MGHRA, CDR2 YSYEKL. These data originate in a study of blood T cell repertoires in COVID-19. Repertoires were generated with immunoSEQ multiplex PCR, while TCRdb's copy carries only in-frame clones and drops some. The sample lists 180,000 or so clones; over 80% were seen once. The V call is TRBV4-1, the J call TRBJ1-6; 8 nucleotides agree with TRBD1. The sequenced material came from PBMCs or T cells enriched from blood (not recorded which). This TCR was recovered from a woman between 55 and 75 years old who had recovered from COVID-19. DNA for the CDR3: TGCGCCAGCAGCCGCTCGGACAGGGTCTGGAATTCACCCCTCCACTTT. This translates into CASSRSDRVWNSPLHF.